This T cell receptor beta chain was recovered during a study of PD-L1 blockade in urothelial cancer. Study summary: It was at some point between 2013 and 2015 that patients started atezolizumab at 1,200 mg intravenously every 3 weeks. Bladder-origin urothelial cancer in males covered twenty-five of 29 patients. Typically, measured as a median, blood samples had 150,000 or so T cells.

Profiling relied on immunoSEQ multiplex PCR, and the TCRdb table lists in-frame clones only, not all of them. Here the sample spans about 32,000 clones, about nine tenths being singletons. Germline CDR1 MDHEN, CDR2 SYDVKM. CDR3 size: 16 residues. With 4 bases removed from V and 2 bases from J, the gap between germline ends came to 18 bases. This receptor was taken from a man aged 50 or older with urothelial cancer. V usage is TRBV28 and J usage is TRBJ2-7; D gene unclear. The sequences come from PBMCs, collected around atezolizumab (anti-PD-L1) treatment. As DNA, the CDR3 is TGTGCCAGCAGTTCCAACCCCCTACCACTTCCCTACGAGCAGTACTTC. Its translation: CASSSNPLPLPYEQYF.